Listed below are T cell receptor beta chains from one sample, sequenced in a study of blood T cells in healthy people across ages. MiXCR, applied by TCRdb to the 5' RACE reads, yields one record per CDR3 protein. The table lists 730,000 or so distinct CDR3 sequences, roughly 43% of them singletons. Sequencing was carried out using blood. The receptors were sampled from a man at least 80 years old in good health. The CDR3 runs from the conserved cysteine through the conserved F or W. D genes are given only for firm matches. Clone sizes are given selectively: once, few, many, or a class where the clone is expanded.

16,TRBV5-1,TRBD2,NA,TRBJ2-3,CASSLVAGPVTDMQYF,TGCGCCAGCAGCTTGGTAGCGGGACCGGTCACAGATATGCAGTATTTT
20,TRBV27,NA,NA,TRBJ2-1,CASGQPLQGRGYRSYNEQFF,TGTGCCAGCGGACAACCACTACAGGGAAGGGGTTATCGGTCCTACAATGAGCAGTTCTTC
14,TRBV12-3/TRBV12-4,NA,few,TRBJ2-1,CASSLTSPYNEQFF,TGTGCCAGCAGTTTAACTAGTCCCTACAATGAGCAGTTCTTC
16,TRBV6-5,TRBD2,few,TRBJ2-1,CASSLRTSGSRNEQFF,TGTGCCAGCAGCCTAAGGACTAGCGGGAGTAGAAATGAGCAGTTCTTC
15,TRBV4-1,NA,few,TRBJ2-7,CASSESTGFSYEQYF,TGCGCCAGCAGTGAATCAACAGGGTTTTCCTACGAGCAGTACTTC
17,TRBV12-5,NA,NA,TRBJ2-1,CASASLVGSGAYNEQFF,TGTGCTAGTGCCTCCTTGGTAGGGTCAGGCGCCTACAATGAGCAGTTCTTC
13,TRBV7-2,NA,many,TRBJ1-2,CASSIDGYYGYTF,TGTGCCAGCAGCATAGACGGGTACTATGGCTACACCTTC
15,TRBV12-3/TRBV12-4,NA,NA,TRBJ1-4,CASSPSATTNEKLFF,TGTGCCAGCAGCCCAAGCGCCACAACTAATGAAAAACTGTTTTTT
15,TRBV10-1,TRBD2,NA,TRBJ2-3,CASSGTSGYTDTQYF,TGCGCCAGCAGCGGGACTAGCGGATACACAGATACGCAGTATTTT
14,TRBV20-1,NA,NA,TRBJ1-2,CSASDPGINYGYTF,TGCAGTGCCTCGGACCCAGGAATAAACTATGGCTACACCTTC
15,TRBV9,NA,few,TRBJ2-7,CASSLSLGPSYEQYF,TGTGCCAGCAGCCTCTCCTTAGGACCCTCCTACGAGCAGTACTTC
14,TRBV20-1,TRBD2,NA,TRBJ2-1,CSAQSGGAYNEQFF,TGCAGTGCTCAAAGCGGGGGGGCGTACAATGAGCAGTTCTTC
12,TRBV7-9,NA,NA,TRBJ2-4,CASSLSRYERYF,TGTGCCAGCAGCTTAAGTAGGTACGAGCGGTACTTC
16,TRBV6-2/TRBV6-3,TRBD2,NA,TRBJ2-5,CASTPGGRGGEETQYF,TGTGCCAGCACACCCGGAGGCCGCGGGGGAGAAGAGACCCAGTACTTC
16,TRBV20-1,TRBD2,NA,TRBJ2-3,CSARNSGGFLVDTQYF,TGCAGTGCTAGAAATAGCGGGGGGTTCCTCGTCGATACGCAGTATTTT
14,TRBV20-1,NA,NA,TRBJ1-2,CSAPDRQNMGGYTF,TGCAGTGCTCCTGACAGGCAGAATATGGGCGGCTACACCTTC
12,TRBV20-1,NA,NA,TRBJ2-5,CSAIRVQETQYF,TGCAGTGCTATCAGGGTCCAAGAGACCCAGTACTTC
16,TRBV10-2,NA,NA,TRBJ1-2,CASSDPTLGAGYDYTF,TGCGCCAGCAGCGACCCCACCCTGGGGGCAGGTTATGACTACACCTTC
12,TRBV20-1,NA,NA,TRBJ1-2,CSARTEGYGYTF,TGCAGTGCTAGGACAGAGGGCTACGGCTACACCTTC
15,TRBV9,TRBD2,few,TRBJ2-3,CASSVPSGVTDTQYF,TGTGCCAGCAGCGTCCCTAGCGGGGTCACAGATACGCAGTATTTT
14,TRBV12-3/TRBV12-4,TRBD1,few,TRBJ1-6,CASYSTGGNSPLHF,TGTGCCAGCTATTCGACAGGGGGCAATTCACCCCTCCACTTT
17,TRBV7-9,TRBD2,NA,TRBJ2-7,CASSLGTSGNGGYEQYF,TGTGCCAGCAGCTTGGGGACTAGCGGAAATGGGGGCTACGAGCAGTACTTC